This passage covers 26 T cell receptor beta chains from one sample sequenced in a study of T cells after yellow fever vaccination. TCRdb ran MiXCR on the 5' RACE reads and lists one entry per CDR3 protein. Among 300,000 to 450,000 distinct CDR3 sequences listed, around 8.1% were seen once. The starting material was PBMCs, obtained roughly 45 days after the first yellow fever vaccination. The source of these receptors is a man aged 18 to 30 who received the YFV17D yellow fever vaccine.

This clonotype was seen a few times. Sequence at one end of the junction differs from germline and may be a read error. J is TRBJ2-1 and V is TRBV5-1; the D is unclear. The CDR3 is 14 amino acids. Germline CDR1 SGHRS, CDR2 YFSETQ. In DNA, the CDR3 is TGCGCCAGCAGCCTGGAAGTTTCGCGAGACACGAAGCTCTTC. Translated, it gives CASSLEVSRDTKLF.

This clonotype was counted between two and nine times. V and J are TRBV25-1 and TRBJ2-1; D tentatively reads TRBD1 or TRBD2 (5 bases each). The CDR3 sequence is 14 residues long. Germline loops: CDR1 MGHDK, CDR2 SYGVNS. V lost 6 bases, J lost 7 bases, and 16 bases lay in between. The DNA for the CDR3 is TGTGCCAGCAGAGAGGCCGGGGCGGTGAATGAGCAGTTCTTC. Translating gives CASREAGAVNEQFF.

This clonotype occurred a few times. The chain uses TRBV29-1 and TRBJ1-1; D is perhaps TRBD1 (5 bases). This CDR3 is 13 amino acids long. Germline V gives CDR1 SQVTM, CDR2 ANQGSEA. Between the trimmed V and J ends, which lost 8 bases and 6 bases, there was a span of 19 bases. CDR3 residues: CSSNPRWGAEAFF. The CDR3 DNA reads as TGCAGCTCAAACCCCCGTTGGGGGGCTGAAGCTTTCTTT. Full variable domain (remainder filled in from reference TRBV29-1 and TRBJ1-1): SAVISQKPSRDICQRGTSLTIQCQVDSQVTMMFWYRQQPGQSLTLIATANQGSEATYESGFVIDKFPISRPNLTFSTLTVSNMSPEDSSIYLCSSNPRWGAEAFFGQGTRLTVV.

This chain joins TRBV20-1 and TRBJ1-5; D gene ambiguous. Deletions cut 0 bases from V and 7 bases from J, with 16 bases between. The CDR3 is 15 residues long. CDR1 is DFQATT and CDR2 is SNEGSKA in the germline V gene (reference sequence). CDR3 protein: CSARDFASNTQPQHF. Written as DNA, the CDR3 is TGCAGTGCTAGAGATTTTGCCAGTAACACCCAGCCCCAGCATTTT.

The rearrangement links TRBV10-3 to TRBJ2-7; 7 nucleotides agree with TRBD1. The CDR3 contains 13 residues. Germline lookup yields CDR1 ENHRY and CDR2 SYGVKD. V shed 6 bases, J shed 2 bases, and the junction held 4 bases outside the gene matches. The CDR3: CAISPGQTYEQYV. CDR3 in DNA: TGTGCCATCAGCCCGGGACAGACCTACGAGCAGTACGTC.

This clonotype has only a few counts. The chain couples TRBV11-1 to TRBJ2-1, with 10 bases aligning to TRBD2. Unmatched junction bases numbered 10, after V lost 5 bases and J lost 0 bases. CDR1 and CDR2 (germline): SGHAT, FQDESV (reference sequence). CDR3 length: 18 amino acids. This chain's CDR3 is CASSPWDSGGTSYNEQFF. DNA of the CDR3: TGTGCCAGCAGCCCCTGGGATAGCGGGGGGACCTCCTACAATGAGCAGTTCTTC. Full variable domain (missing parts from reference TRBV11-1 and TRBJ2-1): EAEVAQSPRYKITEKSQAVAFWCDPISGHATLYWYRQILGQGPELLVQFQDESVVDDSQLPKDRFSAERLKGVDSTLKIQPAELGDSAMYLCASSPWDSGGTSYNEQFFGPGTRLTVL.

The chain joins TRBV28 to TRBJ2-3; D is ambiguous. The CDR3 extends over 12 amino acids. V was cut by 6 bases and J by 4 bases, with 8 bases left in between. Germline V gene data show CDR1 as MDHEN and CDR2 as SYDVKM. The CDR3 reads CASRGSPDTQYF. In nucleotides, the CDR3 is TGTGCCAGCAGAGGTAGCCCAGATACGCAGTATTTT.

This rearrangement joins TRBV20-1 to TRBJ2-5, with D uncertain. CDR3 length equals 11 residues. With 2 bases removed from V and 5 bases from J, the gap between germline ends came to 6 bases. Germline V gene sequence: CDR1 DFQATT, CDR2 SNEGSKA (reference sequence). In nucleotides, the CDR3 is TGCAGTGCTAGACTGGGTGAGACCCAGTACTTC. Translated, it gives CSARLGETQYF.

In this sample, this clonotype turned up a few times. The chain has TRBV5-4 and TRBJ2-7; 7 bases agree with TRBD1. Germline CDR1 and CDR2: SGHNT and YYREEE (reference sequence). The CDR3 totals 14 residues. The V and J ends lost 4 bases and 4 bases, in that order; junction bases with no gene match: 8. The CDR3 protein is CASSDGTALYEQYF. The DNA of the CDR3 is TGTGCCAGCAGCGACGGGACAGCCCTGTACGAGCAGTACTTC.

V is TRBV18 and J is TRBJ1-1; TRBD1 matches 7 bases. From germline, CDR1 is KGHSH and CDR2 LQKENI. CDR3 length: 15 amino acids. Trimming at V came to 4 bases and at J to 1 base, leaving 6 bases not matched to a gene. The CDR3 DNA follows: TGTGCCAGCTCACGTTTGGACAGGTCGAACACTGAAGCTTTCTTT. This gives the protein CASSRLDRSNTEAFF.

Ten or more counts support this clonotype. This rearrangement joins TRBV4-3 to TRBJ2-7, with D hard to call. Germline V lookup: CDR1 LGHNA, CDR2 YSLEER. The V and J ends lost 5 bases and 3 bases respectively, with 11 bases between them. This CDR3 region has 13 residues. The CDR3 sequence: CASSYGANYEQYF. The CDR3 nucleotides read TGCGCCAGCAGCTACGGAGCCAACTACGAGCAGTACTTC.

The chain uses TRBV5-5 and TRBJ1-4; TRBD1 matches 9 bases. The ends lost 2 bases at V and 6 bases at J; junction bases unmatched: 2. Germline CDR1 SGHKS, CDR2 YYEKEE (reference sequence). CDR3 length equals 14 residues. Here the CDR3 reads CASSLWTGDEKLFF. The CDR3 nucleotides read TGTGCCAGCAGCTTATGGACAGGGGATGAAAAACTGTTTTTT.

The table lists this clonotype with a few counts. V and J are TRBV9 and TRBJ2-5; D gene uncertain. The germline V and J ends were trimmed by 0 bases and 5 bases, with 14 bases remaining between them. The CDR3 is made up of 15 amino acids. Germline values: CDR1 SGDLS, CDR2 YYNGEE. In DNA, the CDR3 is TGTGCCAGCAGCGTAGGGTCCAGGAACTCGGAGACCCAGTACTTC. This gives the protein CASSVGSRNSETQYF.

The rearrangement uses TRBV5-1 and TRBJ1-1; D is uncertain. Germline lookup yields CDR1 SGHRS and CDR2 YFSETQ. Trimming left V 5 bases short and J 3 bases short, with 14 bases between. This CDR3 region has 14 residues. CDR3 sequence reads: CASSLGFGDTEAFF. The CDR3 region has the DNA TGCGCCAGCAGTTTAGGGTTCGGGGACACTGAAGCTTTCTTT.

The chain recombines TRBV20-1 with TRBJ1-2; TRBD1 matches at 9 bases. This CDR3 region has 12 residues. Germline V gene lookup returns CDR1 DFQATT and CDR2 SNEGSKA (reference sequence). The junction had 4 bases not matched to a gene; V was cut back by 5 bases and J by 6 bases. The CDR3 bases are TGCAGTGCTCCACAGGGGGCAGATGGCTACACCTTC. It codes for CSAPQGADGYTF.

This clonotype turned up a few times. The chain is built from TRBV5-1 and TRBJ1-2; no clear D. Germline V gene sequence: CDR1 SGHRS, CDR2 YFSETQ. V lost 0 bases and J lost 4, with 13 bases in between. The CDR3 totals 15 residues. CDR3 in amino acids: CASSLEEGRSYGYTF. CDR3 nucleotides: TGCGCCAGCAGCTTGGAAGAGGGAAGATCCTATGGCTACACCTTC.

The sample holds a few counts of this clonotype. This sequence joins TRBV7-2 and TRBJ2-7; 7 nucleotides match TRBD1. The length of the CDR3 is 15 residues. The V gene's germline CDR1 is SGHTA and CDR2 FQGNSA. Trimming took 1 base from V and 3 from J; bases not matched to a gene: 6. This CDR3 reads CASSLGNRGLYEQYV. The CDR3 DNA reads TGTGCCAGCAGCTTAGGAAACAGGGGCCTCTACGAGCAGTACGTC.

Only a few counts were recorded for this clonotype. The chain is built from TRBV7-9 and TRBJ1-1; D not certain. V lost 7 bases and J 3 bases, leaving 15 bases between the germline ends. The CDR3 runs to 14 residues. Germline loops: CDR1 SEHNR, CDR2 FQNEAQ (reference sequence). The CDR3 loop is CASTFGYKDTEAFF. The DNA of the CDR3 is TGTGCCAGCACCTTTGGGTATAAGGACACTGAAGCTTTCTTT.

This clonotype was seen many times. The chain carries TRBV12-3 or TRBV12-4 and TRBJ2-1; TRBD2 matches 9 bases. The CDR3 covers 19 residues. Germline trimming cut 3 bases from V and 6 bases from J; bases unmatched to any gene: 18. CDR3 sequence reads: CASSFLARGGLHSGNEQFF. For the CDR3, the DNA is TGTGCCAGCAGTTTCCTGGCGCGGGGGGGACTACACTCGGGCAATGAGCAGTTCTTC.

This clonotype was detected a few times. This CDR3 is CSVEGIAKNIQYF. In DNA, the CDR3 is TGCAGTGTCGAGGGTATAGCCAAAAACATTCAGTACTTC. The rearrangement joins TRBV20-1 to TRBJ2-4; tentative D call: TRBD2 (5 bases). V lost 7 bases and J lost 0, with 10 bases in between. The CDR3 contains 13 residues. CDR1 DFQATT and CDR2 SNEGSKA come from the germline V gene (reference sequence).

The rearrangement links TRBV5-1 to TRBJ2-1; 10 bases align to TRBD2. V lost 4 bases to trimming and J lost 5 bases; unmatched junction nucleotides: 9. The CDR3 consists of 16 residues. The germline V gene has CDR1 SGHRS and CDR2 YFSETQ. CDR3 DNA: TGCGCCAGCAGCGGCTCTAGCGGGGGTAGTCACAATGAGCAGTTCTTC. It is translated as CASSGSSGGSHNEQFF. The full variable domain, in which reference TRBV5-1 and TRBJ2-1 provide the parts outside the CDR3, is KAGVTQTPRYLIKTRGQQVTLSCSPISGHRSVSWYQQTPGQGLQFLFEYFSETQRNKGNFPGRFSGRQFSNSRSEMNVSTLELGDSALYLCASSGSSGGSHNEQFFGPGTRLTVL.

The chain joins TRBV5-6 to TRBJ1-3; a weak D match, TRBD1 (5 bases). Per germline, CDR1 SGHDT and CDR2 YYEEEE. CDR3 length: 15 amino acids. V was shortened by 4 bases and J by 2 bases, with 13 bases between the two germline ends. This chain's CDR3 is CASSAIQGTGNTIYF. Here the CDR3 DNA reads TGTGCCAGCAGCGCCATCCAGGGAACTGGAAACACCATATATTTT.

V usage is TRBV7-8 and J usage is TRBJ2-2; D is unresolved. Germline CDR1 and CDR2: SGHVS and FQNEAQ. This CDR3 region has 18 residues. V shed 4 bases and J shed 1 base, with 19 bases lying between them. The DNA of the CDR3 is TGTGCCAGCAGCTCACCGTTGGCGGCACGTCTGAACACCGGGGAGCTGTTTTTT. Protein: CASSSPLAARLNTGELFF.

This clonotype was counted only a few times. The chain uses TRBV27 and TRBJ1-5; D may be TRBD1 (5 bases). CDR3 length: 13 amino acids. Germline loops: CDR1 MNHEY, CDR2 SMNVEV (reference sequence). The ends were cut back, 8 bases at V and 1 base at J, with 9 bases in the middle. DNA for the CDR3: TGTGCCAGCCAGGGCGGGAGCAATCAGCCCCAGCATTTT. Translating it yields CASQGGSNQPQHF.

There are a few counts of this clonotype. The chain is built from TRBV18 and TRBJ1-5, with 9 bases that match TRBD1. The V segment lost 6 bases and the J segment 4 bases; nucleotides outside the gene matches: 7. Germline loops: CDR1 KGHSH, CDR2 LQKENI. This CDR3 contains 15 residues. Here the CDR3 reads CASSPTGTGNQPQHF. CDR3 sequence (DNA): TGTGCCAGCTCTCCTACCGGGACAGGGAATCAGCCCCAGCATTTT.

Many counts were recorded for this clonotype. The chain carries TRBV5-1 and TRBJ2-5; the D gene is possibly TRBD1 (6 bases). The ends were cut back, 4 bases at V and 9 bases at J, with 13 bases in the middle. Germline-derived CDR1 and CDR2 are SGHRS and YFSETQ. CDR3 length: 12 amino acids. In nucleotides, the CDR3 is TGCGCCAGCAGCGTGGGGGCAGGGGCCCAGTACTTC. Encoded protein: CASSVGAGAQYF.